This T cell receptor beta chain was captured in a study of cytomegalovirus exposure and HLA in healthy donors. Study at large: Earlier work reported around 110 million unique TCR beta sequences from 170 million or so T cells. Study-level results: Another analysis was done later, and it associated 16,951 TCR beta sequences with HLA alleles at 0.05 false discovery rate. A few chains tied to CMV proved CMV antigen-specific in vitro. For TCR beta chains, V- and J-gene trimming was later linked to a missense DCLRE1C variant.

V was trimmed by 1 base and J by 2 bases, leaving 16 bases between them. The CDR3 runs 17 residues. The V gene's germline CDR1 is SGHVS and CDR2 FQNEAQ. Both 60 Vbeta primers and 13 Jbeta primers went into the PCR. TCRdb keeps only in-frame clones here, not all; method: immunoSEQ multiplex PCR. The sample has about 150,000 clones; about three quarters are singletons. On this clone: The antigen is undetermined.

The sample was PBMCs. The origin of this receptor is a woman aged 40 to 49 in good health and CMV-seropositive. The rearrangement joins TRBV7-8 to TRBJ2-3; D not resolved. CDR3 nucleotides: TGTGCCAGCAGCTTAGGTGTATCAGGCCTTTCCACAGATACGCAGTATTTT. Its translation: CASSLGVSGLSTDTQYF. Looking up the rest from reference TRBV7-8 and TRBJ2-3 gives the full variable domain: GAGVSQSPRYKVAKRGQDVALRCDPISGHVSLFWYQQALGQGPEFLTYFQNEAQLDKSGLPSDRFFAERPEGSVSTLKIQRTQQEDSAVYLCASSLGVSGLSTDTQYFGPGTRLTVL.